The 30 T cell receptor beta chains listed next were all sequenced from one sample in a study of glioma-infiltrating T cells after dendritic cell vaccination. Repertoires were generated with immunoSEQ multiplex PCR, while TCRdb's copy carries only in-frame clones and drops some. This sample has 400 to 650 clones, with around nine tenths found just once. The sequencing used tumor tissue, collected before dendritic cell vaccination. The origin of the receptors is a human donor with glioblastoma.

The V call is TRBV11-3, the J call TRBJ2-1, with TRBD2 identical over 14 bases. The trim removed 2 bases at V and 7 bases at J, leaving 10 bases unmatched. Germline CDR1 and CDR2: SGHNT and YENEEA. The CDR3 loop spans 18 amino acids. This CDR3 reads CASSLQGGTSGRGNEQFF. The CDR3, as DNA: TGTGCCAGCAGCTTACAGGGGGGGACTAGCGGGAGAGGGAATGAGCAGTTCTTC.

The chain combines TRBV19 with TRBJ2-2, with TRBD1 as a possible D gene (5 bases). The CDR3 runs 15 residues. Trimming pared 1 base from V and 5 bases from J, leaving 11 bases between. Germline V gives CDR1 LNHDA, CDR2 SQIVND (reference sequence). CDR3 sequence (DNA): TGTGCCAGTAGTATAGGAAGGGGTCGTACCGGGGAGCTGTTTTTT. This translates into CASSIGRGRTGELFF.

The CDR3 DNA follows: TGTGCCAGCAGCACCTCCGGGGCTGGAGGGGAGACCCAGTACTTC. Encoded protein: CASSTSGAGGETQYF. The chain uses TRBV9 and TRBJ2-5, with a tentative D call TRBD2 (6 bases). The CDR3 spans 15 residues. The germline V gene encodes CDR1 SGDLS and CDR2 YYNGEE. Trimming took 4 bases from V and 5 from J, leaving 18 bases between them. The whole variable domain, remainder taken from reference TRBV9 and TRBJ2-5, is DSGVTQTPKHLITATGQRVTLRCSPRSGDLSVYWYQQSLDQGLQFLIQYYNGEERAKGNILERFSAQQFPDLHSELNLSSLELGDSALYFCASSTSGAGGETQYFGPGTRLLVL.

The V gene is TRBV10-3, the J gene TRBJ2-1, with D unresolved. Germline V lookup: CDR1 ENHRY, CDR2 SYGVKD. Trimming removed 0 bases at V and 9 bases at J, with 6 bases between. The CDR3 consists of 12 residues. This chain's CDR3 is CAISESIGEQFF. DNA for the CDR3: TGTGCCATCAGTGAGTCGATCGGTGAGCAGTTCTTC.

The chain is built from TRBV4-2 and TRBJ1-2; D might be TRBD1 (6 bases). V lost 1 base to trimming and J lost 4 bases, with 16 bases between them. Per the germline V gene, CDR1 is LGHNA and CDR2 is YNFKEQ. CDR3 length: 16 residues. DNA for the CDR3: TGTGCCAGCAGCCAAGGATGGACAGCCCAGGGCTATGGCTACACCTTC. Translating gives CASSQGWTAQGYGYTF.

This clone was seen once. The chain couples TRBV10-2 to TRBJ1-1; D may be TRBD1 (5 bases). The CDR3 is 15 amino acids. CDR1 and CDR2 from the germline V gene are WSHSY and SAAADI. V dropped 6 bases and J dropped 6 bases, with 20 bases sitting between them. The CDR3 spells CASRDILRVGAEAFF. The CDR3 DNA is TGCGCCAGCAGGGATATTCTCAGGGTTGGCGCTGAAGCTTTCTTT.

This chain connects TRBV7-2 to TRBJ1-2; D remains unclear. The germline CDR1 and CDR2 sequences are SGHTA and FQGNSA. V was clipped by 3 bases and J by 4 bases, with 9 bases between them. This CDR3 contains 13 residues. The CDR3 coding sequence is TGTGCCAGCAGCTTCGGGGTTTCCTATGGCTACACCTTC. It specifies CASSFGVSYGYTF.

This clone has just a few counts. The chain has TRBV7-8 and TRBJ2-1; the match to TRBD1 covers 9 bases. The CDR3 loop spans 15 amino acids. V lost 6 bases to trimming and J lost 2 bases; unmatched junction nucleotides: 5. Germline lookup yields CDR1 SGHVS and CDR2 FQNEAQ. The CDR3 loop reads CASRPDRGAYNEQFF. The CDR3, as DNA: TGTGCCAGCAGACCGGACAGGGGCGCCTACAATGAGCAGTTCTTC.

This chain uses TRBV5-6 with TRBJ2-7; D remains unclear. The germline CDR1 and CDR2 sequences are SGHDT and YYEEEE. CDR3 length: 12 amino acids. Trimming shortened V by 1 base and J by 1 base, and 3 bases separated the two germline ends. As DNA, the CDR3 is TGTGCCAGCAGCTTGTCGTCCTACGAGCAGTACTTC. Protein: CASSLSSYEQYF. The whole variable domain, filled in from reference TRBV5-6 and TRBJ2-7, reads DAGVTQSPTHLIKTRGQQVTLRCSPKSGHDTVSWYQQALGQGPQFIFQYYEEEERQRGNFPDRFSGHQFPNYSSELNVNALLLGDSALYLCASSLSSYEQYFGPGTRLTVT.

The chain combines TRBV18 with TRBJ1-5; TRBD1 aligns across 8 bases. Germline V gene sequence: CDR1 KGHSH, CDR2 LQKENI. Trimming at V came to 1 base and at J to 3 bases, leaving 5 bases not matched to a gene. The CDR3 spans 16 residues. The CDR3 DNA reads as TGTGCCAGCTCACCACGCGACAGGGGCTACAATCAGCCCCAGCATTTT. Translating gives CASSPRDRGYNQPQHF.

This rearrangement joins TRBV15 to TRBJ1-5, with no clear D. Germline V gene lookup returns CDR1 LNHNV and CDR2 YYDKDF (reference sequence). V lost 0 bases, J lost 0 bases, and 3 bases lay in between. The CDR3 runs 14 residues. The CDR3 bases are TGTGCCACCAGCAGAGACAGTAGCAATCAGCCCCAGCATTTT. Encoded protein: CATSRDSSNQPQHF.

The chain is built from TRBV4-1 and TRBJ2-2; 9 bases match TRBD2. Germline-derived CDR1 and CDR2 are MGHRA and YSYEKL. Trimming at V came to 1 base and at J to 3 bases, leaving 3 bases not matched to a gene. This CDR3 spans 16 amino acids. DNA for the CDR3: TGCGCCAGCAGCCAAGGTAGCGGGAGATACACCGGGGAGCTGTTTTTT. Residues: CASSQGSGRYTGELFF.

The chain joins TRBV18 to TRBJ2-1; 8 bases match TRBD2. CDR3 length equals 18 residues. Losses at the gene ends were 4 bases for V and 2 bases for J; bases not matched to a gene: 13. Germline assignment: CDR1 KGHSH and CDR2 LQKENI. Here the CDR3 DNA reads TGTGCCAGCTCACGGAGCAGCGGGGGAGCCACAGCCTACAATGAGCAGTTCTTC. Encoded protein: CASSRSSGGATAYNEQFF.

The genes are TRBV15 and TRBJ2-1; 10 bases agree with TRBD1. V lost 5 bases to trimming and J lost 8 bases; unmatched junction nucleotides: 6. The CDR3 totals 14 residues. Looked up from germline, CDR1 is LNHNV and CDR2 is YYDKDF (reference sequence). CDR3 region: CATSPGTGEDEQFF. CDR3 coding DNA: TGTGCCACCAGCCCCGGGACAGGGGAAGATGAGCAGTTCTTC.

The chain couples TRBV4-3 to TRBJ1-2; D gene unclear. From germline, CDR1 is LGHNA and CDR2 YSLEER. The length of the CDR3 is 14 residues. V was pared by 0 bases and J by 4 bases, with 9 bases between. CDR3 bases: TGCGCCAGCAGCCAAGACAGATCCTCCTATGGCTACACCTTC. Amino acids: CASSQDRSSYGYTF.

The rearrangement links TRBV5-1 to TRBJ2-3, with 10 bases lining up with TRBD2. The CDR3 contains 14 residues. CDR1 and CDR2 (germline): SGHRS, YFSETQ. The V and J ends lost 5 bases and 4 bases, in that order; junction bases with no gene match: 4. CDR3 bases: TGCGCCAGCAGTCCTAGCGGGAGCTCAGATACGCAGTATTTT. Protein sequence: CASSPSGSSDTQYF.

This clone was detected once. The chain combines TRBV18 with TRBJ2-5; 7 nucleotides agree with TRBD1. Germline assignment: CDR1 KGHSH and CDR2 LQKENI. The CDR3 has 17 residues. J was trimmed by 7 bases and V by 3 bases; bases with no gene match: 17. The CDR3 DNA follows: TGTGCCAGCTCACCCAATCGACAGGGACCCGAACTGGGGACCCAGTACTTC. Protein product: CASSPNRQGPELGTQYF. Drawing the rest from reference TRBV18 and TRBJ2-5, the complete variable domain is NAGVMQNPRHLVRRRGQEARLRCSPMKGHSHVYWYRQLPEEGLKFMVYLQKENIIDESGMPKERFSAEFPKEGPSILRIQQVVRGDSAAYFCASSPNRQGPELGTQYFGPGTRLLVL.

The V gene is TRBV4-1, the J gene TRBJ2-1; TRBD1 matches at 9 bases. Germline values: CDR1 MGHRA, CDR2 YSYEKL. The CDR3 covers 16 residues. V lost 0 bases to trimming and J lost 5 bases; unmatched junction nucleotides: 5. The CDR3 is CASSQEGTGFNNEQFF. The CDR3 coding sequence is TGCGCCAGCAGCCAAGAAGGGACAGGGTTTAACAATGAGCAGTTCTTC.

The CDR3 reads CASSPNLSSGNTIYF. As DNA, the CDR3 is TGTGCCAGCAGCCCGAATCTAAGCTCTGGAAACACCATATATTTT. This chain uses TRBV7-9 with TRBJ1-3, with D unclear. The CDR3 loop spans 15 amino acids. Trimming took 5 bases from V and 0 from J, leaving 11 bases between them. Germline CDR1 reads SEHNR; CDR2 reads FQNEAQ (reference sequence).

The rearrangement joins TRBV7-9 to TRBJ2-5; D might be TRBD1 (6 bases). Trimming removed 4 bases at V and 1 base at J, with 16 bases between. The CDR3 is 16 residues long. Germline assignment: CDR1 SEHNR and CDR2 FQNEAQ (reference sequence). The DNA for the CDR3 is TGTGCCAGCAGCTCAAAATCGGACAGTTCCCAAGAGACCCAGTACTTC. It encodes CASSSKSDSSQETQYF.

V gene TRBV6-5 combines with J gene TRBJ1-2, with D maybe TRBD1 (6 bases). Germline V gene lookup returns CDR1 MNHEY and CDR2 SVGAGI. The CDR3 covers 14 residues. V was cut by 6 bases and J by 2 bases, with 13 bases left in between. CDR3 loop: CASRRTALNYGYTF. The CDR3 coding sequence is TGTGCCAGCAGAAGGACAGCCCTAAACTATGGCTACACCTTC.

V usage is TRBV6-6 and J usage is TRBJ2-3; perhaps TRBD2 as D (6 bases). Between the trimmed V and J ends, which lost 6 bases and 3 bases, there was a span of 19 bases. Germline V lookup: CDR1 MNHNY, CDR2 SVGAGI (reference sequence). CDR3 length equals 16 residues. The CDR3, as DNA: TGTGCCAGCAGGCCCCGGGGGTATGGTGAGACAGATACGCAGTATTTT. This gives the protein CASRPRGYGETDTQYF.

The V gene is TRBV18, the J gene TRBJ1-1; tentatively, D is TRBD1 (5 bases). This CDR3 has 13 amino acids. The germline V and J ends were trimmed by 5 bases and 6 bases, with 13 bases remaining between them. The germline V gene encodes CDR1 KGHSH and CDR2 LQKENI. The CDR3: CASSYRQIPEAFF. The CDR3 bases are TGTGCCAGCTCATACCGACAGATCCCTGAAGCTTTCTTT.

V gene TRBV9 combines with J gene TRBJ1-1; 7 bases align to TRBD1. V lost 3 bases, J lost 1 base, and 6 bases stayed unmatched. The CDR3 covers 15 residues. Germline V gives CDR1 SGDLS, CDR2 YYNGEE. The chain's CDR3 is CASSDRDSQNTEAFF. For the CDR3, the DNA is TGTGCCAGCAGCGACAGGGACAGTCAGAACACTGAAGCTTTCTTT.

This chain links TRBV9 with TRBJ2-1; the D is unclear. The V end was cut by 0 bases, the J end by 0 bases, with 7 bases between. The CDR3 consists of 15 residues. Germline V gives CDR1 SGDLS, CDR2 YYNGEE. CDR3 protein: CASSVEDSSYNEQFF. The DNA for the CDR3 is TGTGCCAGCAGCGTAGAAGATAGCTCCTACAATGAGCAGTTCTTC.

This rearrangement joins TRBV11-1 to TRBJ2-3; D might be TRBD2 (6 bases). Germline V CDR1 and CDR2: SGHAT, FQDESV (reference sequence). Trimming took off 1 base at V and 0 bases at J, with 11 bases between the two ends. The CDR3 spans 16 residues. CDR3 DNA sequence: TGTGCCAGCAGCTTAGGTTCCGGGACTAGCACAGATACGCAGTATTTT. Protein sequence: CASSLGSGTSTDTQYF. The full variable domain, rest sourced from reference TRBV11-1 and TRBJ2-3, is EAEVAQSPRYKITEKSQAVAFWCDPISGHATLYWYRQILGQGPELLVQFQDESVVDDSQLPKDRFSAERLKGVDSTLKIQPAELGDSAMYLCASSLGSGTSTDTQYFGPGTRLTVL.

The chain is built from TRBV19 and TRBJ1-1, with TRBD1 identical over 8 bases. Germline values: CDR1 LNHDA, CDR2 SQIVND (reference sequence). V lost 6 bases and J lost 4; bases outside the gene matches: 10. The length of the CDR3 is 15 residues. The CDR3 loop is CASSMLPGTGTEAFF. The CDR3 DNA sequence: TGTGCCAGTAGCATGCTCCCGGGGACAGGCACTGAAGCTTTCTTT.

The chain carries TRBV21-1 and TRBJ1-6; the table gives TRBD1 as D, unverified against the DNA. TRBV21-1 is reported as a pseudogene. The CDR3 runs to 15 residues. CDR3 nucleotide sequence: TGTGCCAGCAGCACCACAGGGGAGTATAATTCACCCCTCCACTTT. Translation: CASSTTGEYNSPLHF.

The J gene is TRBJ1-3, the V gene TRBV27; 7 bases are shared with TRBD1. V shed 10 bases, J shed 0 bases, and the junction held 3 bases outside the gene matches. Germline V gene lookup returns CDR1 MNHEY and CDR2 SMNVEV (reference sequence). The length of the CDR3 is 13 residues. CDR3 sequence (DNA): TGTGCCACCCGGGACAGCTCTGGAAACACCATATATTTT. Protein sequence: CATRDSSGNTIYF.

The V gene is TRBV5-6, the J gene TRBJ1-4, with D maybe TRBD1 (5 bases). CDR1 SGHDT and CDR2 YYEEEE come from the germline V gene. V was trimmed by 4 bases and J by 8 bases, leaving 15 bases between them. The CDR3 totals 14 residues. In nucleotides, the CDR3 is TGTGCCAGCAGCCCCGGGGCGGGATCGGAAAAACTGTTTTTT. It translates to CASSPGAGSEKLFF.